This TCR beta chain is drawn from a study of Graves' ophthalmopathy and Graves' hyperthyroidism. General observations from the study: Most thyroid-expanded clonotypes exceeding 0.001 frequency were also found in blood.

About this clonotype: Its antigen is unknown.

Researchers took RNA transcripts and amplified TCR beta CDR3 regions from them. Second-round multiplex PCR came after first-round RT-PCR with HTBI primers. TCRdb used MiXCR to reprocess the multiplex PCR reads, holding one entry per CDR3 protein. The table includes 400,000 to 500,000 distinct CDR3 sequences, around a fifth detected once. This CDR3 is 15 amino acids long. The ends were cut back, 4 bases at V and 4 bases at J, with 17 bases in the middle. In germline, CDR1 is MRHNA, CDR2 SNTAGT. The TCR originated in a woman between 18 and 30 years old with stable Graves' hyperthyroidism. V is TRBV6-4 and J is TRBJ2-7; tentatively, D is TRBD2 (7 bases). Sample: peripheral blood. CDR3: CASSGGGSYVYEQYF. The CDR3 region has the DNA TGTGCCAGCAGTGGCGGGGGCTCTTACGTATACGAGCAGTACTTC.